This entry concerns a single TCR beta chain. The antigen is undetermined. The data were obtained in a study of PD-1 blockade in classical Hodgkin lymphoma. Study conclusions and caveats: In newly diagnosed patients, baseline TCR diversity was reportedly below that of healthy donors. There was a significant rise in CD4+ TCR diversity by C4D1, with no such rise for CD8+. Excluded were patients who started nivolumab under 1 year after ASCT, a group that had lower diversity.

Germline V gives CDR1 SGHTA, CDR2 FQGNSA. CDR3 length: 17 amino acids. V lost 5 bases, J lost 2 bases, and 20 bases lay in between. Every patient was affected by relapse after autologous stem cell transplantation, while exposure to brentuximab vedotin was not uniform. Complete response, partial response or progressive disease made up the best responses. Only in-frame clones appear in the TCRdb table, and some are missing; sequencing was by immunoSEQ multiplex PCR. The data contain 20,000 to 30,000 clones, around 86% of them singletons. The sequence was collected from a human donor with classical Hodgkin lymphoma. The V gene is TRBV7-2, the J gene TRBJ2-3; tentative D call: TRBD1 (6 bases). Here the sequenced sample was peripheral blood mononuclear cells (PBMCs), taken before the second cycle of nivolumab. The CDR3 DNA follows: TGTGCCAGCAGCCTCGCCGCAGGGGCGCTGATCACAGATACGCAGTATTTT. This gives the protein CASSLAAGALITDTQYF.